This T cell receptor (beta chain) stems from a study of CD8+ T cells in alopecia areata. Treatment defined: oral pan-JAK inhibitor, 5-10 mg twice daily. Extracted RNA was reverse transcribed, and the resulting cDNA served as sequencing template. Produced via immunoSEQ multiplex PCR; TCRdb's table is partial and in-frame only. The table lists 200,000 to 250,000 clones, under 75% of them singletons. The sequence was collected from a human donor with alopecia areata. This specimen was CD4+ T cells sorted from blood, taken at week 4, from a patient treated with tofacitinib.

CDR3 in amino acids: CASSLDRDTRRETQYF. The CDR3 coding sequence is TGTGCCAGCAGCTTAGATCGGGACACACGGCGAGAGACCCAGTACTTC. This chain uses TRBV7-2 with TRBJ2-5, with D perhaps matching TRBD1 (6 bases). Germline V gene data show CDR1 as SGHTA and CDR2 as FQGNSA. Trimming took off 1 base at V and 4 bases at J, with 16 bases between the two ends. CDR3 size: 16 residues.